A single sample is the source of the 27 T cell receptor beta chains below, sequenced in a study of T cell repertoires in cytomegalovirus infection. TCRdb analysed the reads with MiXCR anew, one entry per CDR3 protein. The data show about 78,000 distinct CDR3 sequences, about 40% seen once. For these receptors, no antigen is known. This specimen consisted of CD8+ T cells from cultured PBMCs, obtained from culture after CMV antigen stimulation. These receptor sequences come from a human donor in good health (CMV status not recorded). Some clones in this sample may be carry-over from other donors' samples.

V gene TRBV5-4 combines with J gene TRBJ2-3; 9 nucleotides line up with TRBD2. Per germline, CDR1 SGHNT and CDR2 YYREEE (reference sequence). V shed 4 bases and J 6 bases; nucleotides not matched to a gene: 9. The CDR3 extends over 15 amino acids. CDR3 sequence (DNA): TGTGCCAGCAGCCACAGCGGGGGGCCCCCGGATACGCAGTATTTT. It codes for CASSHSGGPPDTQYF.

The chain carries TRBV28 and TRBJ2-7; D uncertain. The CDR3 extends over 15 amino acids. Germline CDR1 reads MDHEN; CDR2 reads SYDVKM. CDR3 in amino acids: CPVLCPDASNYEQYF. CDR3 nucleotides: TGTCCAGTGTTGTGCCCGGACGCCTCAAACTACGAGCAGTACTTC.

The chain employs TRBV19 and TRBJ2-1, with TRBD1 matching 8 bases. The trim removed 3 bases at V and 2 bases at J, leaving 3 bases unmatched. CDR1 and CDR2 from the germline V gene are LNHDA and SQIVND (reference sequence). This CDR3 spans 15 amino acids. CDR3 in amino acids: CASSIAGGPYNEQFF. CDR3 bases: TGTGCCAGTAGTATTGCAGGGGGCCCCTACAATGAGCAGTTCTTC.

This clonotype showed up just once. V is TRBV6-8 and J is TRBJ2-2; no firm D call. The CDR3 has 17 amino acids. Per the germline V gene, CDR1 is MNHGY and CDR2 is SAAAGT. The V end was cut by 0 bases, the J end by 0 bases, with 11 bases between. The CDR3 DNA follows: TGTGCCAGCAGTTACTCGTGGGGAAACGCGAACACCGGGGAGCTGTTTTTT. Residues: CASSYSWGNANTGELFF.

To note about this clonotype: The conserved final phenylalanine or tryptophan is absent from the CDR3, which likely points to a read error. This chain joins TRBV27 and TRBJ2-1, with 9 nucleotides matching TRBD1. The CDR3 covers 16 residues. Germline values: CDR1 MNHEY, CDR2 SMNVEV (reference sequence). Trimming at V came to 2 bases and at J to 4 bases, leaving 6 bases not matched to a gene. This CDR3 is CASSLGGTGSYNEQFS. CDR3 bases: TGTGCCAGCAGTTTAGGGGGGACAGGGAGTTACAATGAGCAGTTCTCC.

This clonotype was picked up one time. The rearrangement joins TRBV5-6 to TRBJ2-5; D gene unclear. The CDR3 is made up of 13 amino acids. Trimming pared 1 base from V and 5 bases from J, leaving 9 bases between. In germline, CDR1 is SGHDT, CDR2 YYEEEE. This CDR3 reads CASSLKGRETQYF. CDR3 in DNA: TGTGCCAGCAGCTTGAAAGGACGCGAGACCCAGTACTTC.

The gene calls are TRBV7-2 and TRBJ2-1; D remains unclear. Germline V lookup: CDR1 SGHTA, CDR2 FQGNSA. The CDR3 has 15 amino acids. Trimming left V 5 bases short and J 0 bases short, with 11 bases between. CDR3 DNA sequence: TGTGCCAGCAGCGTTAGAGTTCTCTCCTACAATGAGCAGTTCTTC. Translated: CASSVRVLSYNEQFF.

The chain carries TRBV2 and TRBJ2-7; D is ambiguous. Germline assignment: CDR1 SNHLY and CDR2 FYNNEI. V shed 7 bases and J shed 0 bases, with 7 bases lying between them. This CDR3 is 12 amino acids long. The CDR3 DNA sequence: TGTGCCAGCACGTCGGGCTCCTACGAGCAGTACTTC. It specifies CASTSGSYEQYF.

V usage is TRBV7-3 and J usage is TRBJ2-7; 9 bases are a match to TRBD1. In germline, CDR1 is SGHTA, CDR2 FQGTGA. The CDR3 totals 15 residues. V lost 4 bases, J lost 3 bases, and 7 bases stayed unmatched. CDR3 sequence: CASSSTRDRVYEQYF. CDR3 nucleotide sequence: TGTGCCAGCAGCTCCACCCGGGACAGGGTCTACGAGCAGTACTTC.

This clonotype was picked up a small number of times. This rearrangement joins TRBV24-1 to TRBJ2-2; 7 bases are a match to TRBD1. CDR3 length: 16 residues. Germline CDR1 and CDR2: KGHDR and SFDVKD. V was pared by 0 bases and J by 2 bases, with 2 bases of the junction left unmatched. CDR3 coding DNA: TGTGCCACCAGTGATTTGAGGGACAGAAACACCGGGGAGCTGTTTTTT. Translated, it gives CATSDLRDRNTGELFF.

V is TRBV4-1 and J is TRBJ1-2, with D tentatively TRBD1 (6 bases). The CDR3 is 18 amino acids. V was clipped by 4 bases and J by 3 bases, with 24 bases between them. Germline lookup yields CDR1 MGHRA and CDR2 YSYEKL. CDR3 DNA sequence: TGCGCCAGCAGCCCCCGACAGGTTTCAACCCAACTCTACTATGGCTACACCTTC. Its protein product is CASSPRQVSTQLYYGYTF.

This clonotype turned up a few times. The chain is built from TRBV6-6 and TRBJ2-1; 7 bases are shared with TRBD1. Per germline, CDR1 MNHNY and CDR2 SVGAGI (reference sequence). The CDR3 has 15 residues. The J segment lost 8 bases and the V segment lost 4 bases, leaving 11 bases of the junction unmatched. Here the CDR3 reads CASSFPTGSNDEQFF. CDR3 coding DNA: TGTGCCAGCAGTTTTCCGACAGGGTCTAACGATGAGCAGTTCTTC.

V is TRBV7-9 and J is TRBJ2-3; tentative D call: TRBD1 (6 bases). The CDR3 runs 16 residues. Trimming took 3 bases from V and 6 from J, leaving 19 bases between them. Germline CDR1 reads SEHNR; CDR2 reads FQNEAQ (reference sequence). CDR3 loop: CASSFGYRDRGDTQYF. CDR3 DNA: TGTGCCAGCAGCTTTGGATACAGGGATCGTGGCGATACGCAGTATTTT.

This sequence joins TRBV29-1 and TRBJ2-1, with 8 bases identical to TRBD1. The J segment lost 8 bases and the V segment lost 3 bases, leaving 21 bases of the junction unmatched. Germline V CDR1 and CDR2: SQVTM, ANQGSEA. This CDR3 is 18 amino acids long. The CDR3 nucleotides read TGCAGCGTTGACAAAACGGTGGCGGAGACAGGGGTGACGGATGAGCAGTTCTTC. Protein product: CSVDKTVAETGVTDEQFF.

The V and J genes are TRBV4-3 and TRBJ2-2; the D gene is possibly TRBD1 (5 bases). Germline assignment: CDR1 LGHNA and CDR2 YSLEER. This CDR3 has 15 amino acids. V gave up 4 bases and J gave up 9 bases, with 18 bases separating them. The CDR3 region has the DNA TGCGCCAGCAGCCCCTCAGGGATGGAGTTTAGGGAGCTGTTTTTT. Protein: CASSPSGMEFRELFF.

J is TRBJ2-7 and V is TRBV6-1, with 8 positions matching TRBD1. The CDR3 has 18 residues. In germline, CDR1 is MNHNS, CDR2 SASEGT. V dropped 4 bases and J dropped 4; count of bases not matched to a gene: 18. The CDR3 DNA is TGTGCCAGCAGTGGGGGGCCAGGGGGCATTCTGGATTATTACGAGCAGTACTTC. Translated: CASSGGPGGILDYYEQYF.

This clonotype appeared once. This sequence joins TRBV28 and TRBJ2-7, with 7 bases lining up with TRBD1. Germline values: CDR1 MDHEN, CDR2 SYDVKM. This CDR3 is 13 amino acids long. The V and J ends lost 10 bases and 12 bases, in that order; junction bases with no gene match: 18. CDR3 region: CATLPGQLGRVYF. The CDR3, as DNA: TGTGCCACCTTACCGGGACAGTTAGGTCGTGTGTACTTC.

The count of this clonotype is one. V and J are TRBV7-9 and TRBJ1-2, with 7 bases lining up with TRBD1. In germline, CDR1 is SEHNR, CDR2 FQNEAQ (reference sequence). J gave up 4 bases and V 5 bases, and 13 bases lay outside the gene matches. This CDR3 is built from 16 residues. CDR3: CASSHPPDRAFYGYTF. The CDR3 DNA follows: TGTGCCAGCAGCCATCCCCCCGACAGGGCTTTCTATGGCTACACCTTC.

The chain joins TRBV6-1 to TRBJ2-7; 7 bases align to TRBD2. Germline V gives CDR1 MNHNS, CDR2 SASEGT. The CDR3 runs 16 residues. Trimming removed 5 bases from V and 7 bases from J; junction bases left unmatched: 17. CDR3 nucleotide sequence: TGTGCCAGCAGTTGGACCCCGATTTTGGGGGAGGGGGAGCAGTACTTC. This sequence encodes CASSWTPILGEGEQYF.

At least ten counts were recorded for this clonotype. The V call is TRBV7-9, the J call TRBJ1-5; TRBD1 matches 8 bases. This CDR3 has 17 residues. The germline V gene encodes CDR1 SEHNR and CDR2 FQNEAQ (reference sequence). J gave up 5 bases and V 2 bases, and 11 bases lay outside the gene matches. CDR3 region: CASSLSGTGEMDQPQHF. Here the CDR3 DNA reads TGTGCCAGCAGCTTATCCGGGACAGGCGAGATGGATCAGCCCCAGCATTTT.

The rearrangement links TRBV7-2 to TRBJ1-6, with D unclear. Between the trimmed V and J ends, which lost 5 bases and 9 bases, there was a span of 14 bases. This CDR3 spans 14 amino acids. From germline, CDR1 is SGHTA and CDR2 FQGNSA. The CDR3 sequence is CASSAGSTGSPLHF. The CDR3 bases are TGTGCCAGCAGCGCGGGCAGCACGGGTTCACCCCTCCACTTT.

The chain is built from TRBV12-3 or TRBV12-4 and TRBJ2-1, with 9 bases that match TRBD2. The V and J ends lost 4 bases and 7 bases, in that order; junction bases with no gene match: 14. The CDR3 is 17 amino acids. Here the CDR3 DNA reads TGTGCCAGCAGTTCGTTGCCAGGTAGCGGGGGTGTTAATGAGCAGTTCTTC. Its translation is CASSSLPGSGGVNEQFF.

This rearrangement joins TRBV7-8 to TRBJ1-5, with a possible D match to TRBD1 (5 bases). The V end was cut by 5 bases, the J end by 2 bases, with 19 bases between. The CDR3 covers 17 residues. Germline values: CDR1 SGHVS, CDR2 FQNEAQ. CDR3 sequence: CASSPGTQGRGNQPQHF. CDR3 coding DNA: TGTGCCAGCAGCCCCGGGACTCAAGGAAGGGGCAATCAGCCCCAGCATTTT. The variable domain in full, completed from reference TRBV7-8 and TRBJ1-5, reads GAGVSQSPRYKVAKRGQDVALRCDPISGHVSLFWYQQALGQGPEFLTYFQNEAQLDKSGLPSDRFFAERPEGSVSTLKIQRTQQEDSAVYLCASSPGTQGRGNQPQHFGDGTRLSIL.

The chain couples TRBV7-2 to TRBJ2-7; D gene unclear. Trimming stripped 6 bases from V and 3 bases from J, with 21 bases between. Germline loops: CDR1 SGHTA, CDR2 FQGNSA. The CDR3 is 16 residues long. The CDR3 DNA follows: TGTGCCAGCAGTCTTCAAGTGGTGGAATTTGGCTACGAGCAGTACTTC. Its protein product is CASSLQVVEFGYEQYF.

The V and J genes are TRBV12-3 or TRBV12-4 and TRBJ2-7; 8 positions match TRBD1. Trimming took 5 bases from V and 6 from J; bases not matched to a gene: 9. The length of the CDR3 is 14 residues. The chain's CDR3 is CASSPGQGVGEQYF. In nucleotides, the CDR3 is TGTGCCAGCAGTCCTGGACAGGGTGTGGGCGAGCAGTACTTC.

As DNA, the CDR3 is TGCGCCAGCAGCCAAGAACTGGCGGGGGCCTTAATCACAGATACGCAGTATTTT. The encoded protein is CASSQELAGALITDTQYF. The rearrangement joins TRBV4-3 to TRBJ2-3; possibly TRBD2 for D (7 bases). With 0 bases removed from V and 2 bases from J, the gap between germline ends came to 18 bases. The CDR3 runs 18 residues. Germline lookup yields CDR1 LGHNA and CDR2 YSLEER.

This clonotype was detected a few times. The V and J genes are TRBV4-3 and TRBJ2-7, with D perhaps matching TRBD1 (6 bases). CDR1 LGHNA and CDR2 YSLEER come from the germline V gene. This CDR3 comprises 16 residues. The V end was cut by 0 bases, the J end by 2 bases, with 14 bases between. The CDR3, as DNA: TGCGCCAGCAGCCAAGATCTCAGGGGCCCGCCCTACGAGCAGTACTTC. Amino acids: CASSQDLRGPPYEQYF.